This entry is about one T cell receptor (beta chain). Its target is unknown. This sample is drawn from a study of T cell responses to AZD1222 COVID-19 vaccine. Overall study findings and caveats: Only a handful of AZD1222 recipients, roughly six in all, had baseline seropositivity.

The germline gives CDR1 MDHEN, CDR2 SYDVKM. V was trimmed by 3 bases and J by 3 bases, leaving 12 bases between them. The CDR3 covers 14 residues. TCRdb's table, derived via immunoSEQ multiplex PCR, lists solely in-frame clones and lacks some. The data show 110,000 or so clones, approximately 83% seen once. The receptor comes from an adult in good health. V gene TRBV28 combines with J gene TRBJ2-7; D possibly corresponds to TRBD1 (5 bases). This specimen consisted of peripheral blood, obtained on day 0 of AZD1222 vaccination. The CDR3 sequence: CASSFPGQNYEQYF. The CDR3 bases are TGTGCCAGCAGTTTCCCAGGACAAAACTACGAGCAGTACTTC.